The clone carrying this TCR beta chain appeared a few times. The antigen is not known. The data were taken from a study of T cells in Graves' hyperthyroidism and ophthalmopathy. Out of 8.5 to 10 ml of fresh peripheral blood came the PBMCs. Template material for amplifying TCR beta CDR3 regions consisted of RNA transcripts. The HTBI primer set served for first-round RT-PCR of the TCR CDR3. One entry per CDR3 protein results from TCRdb running MiXCR on the multiplex PCR reads. This sample carries a few hundred thousand distinct CDR3 sequences, more than 15% of them seen once, and the ten largest clones take over 50%. CDR1 and CDR2 from the germline V gene are LNHDA and SQIVND (reference sequence). CDR3 length: 14 amino acids. The V end lost 2 bases, the J end lost 5 bases, and 12 bases lay between the germline ends. The study, taken as a whole, reports: Blood shared most expanded thyroid clonotypes above 0.001.

The chain uses TRBV19 and TRBJ2-5; possibly TRBD1 for D (6 bases). Input material: blood. This TCR was recovered from a woman aged 60 to 75 with Graves' ophthalmopathy. CDR3 in amino acids: CASSINRAQETQYF. In nucleotides, the CDR3 is TGTGCCAGTAGTATAAACAGGGCACAGGAGACCCAGTACTTC.